The subject of this entry is one TCR beta chain. As yet, its antigen is unknown. The trim removed 4 bases at V and 4 bases at J, leaving 5 bases unmatched. This CDR3 is 14 amino acids long. Germline loops: CDR1 MGHRA, CDR2 YSYEKL. TCRdb's table, derived via immunoSEQ multiplex PCR, lists solely in-frame clones and lacks some. The sample gives about 55,000 clones, around 87% of which show up once; about an eighth is in the top ten. This sample is part of a study of OX40 agonist ivuxolimab in advanced cancers. Study overall: Patients in the trial were receiving intravenous ivuxolimab every 2 weeks, at doses of 0.01 to 10 mg/kg. Aged roughly 23 to 85 with a mean of about 63 years, they were approximately 80% male. Study-wide points: Low normalized clonal expansion also occurred in some nonresponding patients.

The rearrangement uses TRBV4-1 and TRBJ2-7; 9 nucleotides line up with TRBD1. The clonotype comes from an adult with an advanced solid tumor such as melanoma, head and neck, liver or kidney cancer. The sequencing here drew on CD4+ or CD8+ T cells sorted from blood, taken in a trial of the OX40 agonist ivuxolimab. CDR3 in DNA: TGCGCCAGCAGCCCCGGACAGGGGTTTTACGAGCAGTACTTC. Translation: CASSPGQGFYEQYF.